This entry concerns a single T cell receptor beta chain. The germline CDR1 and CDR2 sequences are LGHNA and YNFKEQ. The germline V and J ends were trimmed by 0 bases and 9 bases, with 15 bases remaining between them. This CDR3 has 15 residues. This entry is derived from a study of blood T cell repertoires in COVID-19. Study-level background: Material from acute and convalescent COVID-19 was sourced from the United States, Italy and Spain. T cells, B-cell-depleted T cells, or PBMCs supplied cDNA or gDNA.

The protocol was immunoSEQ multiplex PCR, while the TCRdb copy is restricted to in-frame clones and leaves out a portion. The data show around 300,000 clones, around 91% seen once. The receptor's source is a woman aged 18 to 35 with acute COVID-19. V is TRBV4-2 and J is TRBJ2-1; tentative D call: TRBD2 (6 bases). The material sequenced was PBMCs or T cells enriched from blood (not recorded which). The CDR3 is CASSQDTGAPREQFF. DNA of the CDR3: TGTGCCAGCAGCCAAGACACGGGAGCCCCCCGTGAGCAGTTCTTC.